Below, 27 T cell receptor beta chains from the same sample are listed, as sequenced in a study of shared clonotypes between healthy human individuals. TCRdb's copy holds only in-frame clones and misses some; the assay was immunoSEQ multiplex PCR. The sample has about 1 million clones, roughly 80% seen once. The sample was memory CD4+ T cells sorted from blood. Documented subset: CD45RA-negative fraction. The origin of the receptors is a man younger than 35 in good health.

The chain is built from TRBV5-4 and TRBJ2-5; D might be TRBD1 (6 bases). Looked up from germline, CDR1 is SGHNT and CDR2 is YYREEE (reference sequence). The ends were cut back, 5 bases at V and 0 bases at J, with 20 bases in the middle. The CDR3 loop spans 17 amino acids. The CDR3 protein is CASRLKTGEGHQETQYF. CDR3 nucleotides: TGTGCCAGCAGGCTGAAGACAGGCGAGGGGCACCAAGAGACCCAGTACTTC.

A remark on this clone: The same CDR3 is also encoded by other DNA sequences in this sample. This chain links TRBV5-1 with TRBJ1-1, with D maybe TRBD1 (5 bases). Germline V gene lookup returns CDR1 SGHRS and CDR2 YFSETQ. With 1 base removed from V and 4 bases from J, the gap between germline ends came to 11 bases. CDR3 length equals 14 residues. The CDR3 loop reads CASSLTGGGTEAFF. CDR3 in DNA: TGCGCCAGCAGCTTGACAGGTGGGGGCACTGAAGCTTTCTTT.

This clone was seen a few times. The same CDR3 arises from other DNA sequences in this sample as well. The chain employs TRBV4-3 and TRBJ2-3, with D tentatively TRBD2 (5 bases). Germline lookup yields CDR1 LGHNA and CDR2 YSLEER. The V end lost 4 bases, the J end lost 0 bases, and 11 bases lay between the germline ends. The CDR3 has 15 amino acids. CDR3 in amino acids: CASSRRTPSTDTQYF. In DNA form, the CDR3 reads TGCGCCAGCAGCCGGAGGACGCCAAGCACAGATACGCAGTATTTT.

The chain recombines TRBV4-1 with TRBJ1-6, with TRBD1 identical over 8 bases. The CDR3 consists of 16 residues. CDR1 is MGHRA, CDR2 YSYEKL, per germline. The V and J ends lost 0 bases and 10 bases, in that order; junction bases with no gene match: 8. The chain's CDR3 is CASSQEEQGANSPLHF. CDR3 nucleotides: TGCGCCAGCAGCCAAGAGGAGCAGGGGGCGAACTCACCCCTCCACTTT.

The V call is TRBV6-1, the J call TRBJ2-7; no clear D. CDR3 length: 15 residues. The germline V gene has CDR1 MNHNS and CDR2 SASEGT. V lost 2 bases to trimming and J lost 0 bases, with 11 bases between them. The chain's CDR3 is CASSESPASSYEQYF. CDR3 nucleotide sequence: TGTGCCAGCAGTGAAAGTCCAGCGTCCTCCTACGAGCAGTACTTC.

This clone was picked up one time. Here the CDR3 DNA reads TGTGCCAGCAGTTACTCGATGGGGGGAGAGACCCAGTACTTC. Translated, it gives CASSYSMGGETQYF. The chain combines TRBV6-5 with TRBJ2-5, with D perhaps matching TRBD2 (6 bases). The CDR3 contains 14 residues. The V end lost 0 bases, the J end lost 4 bases, and 9 bases lay between the germline ends. Germline-derived CDR1 and CDR2 are MNHEY and SVGAGI.

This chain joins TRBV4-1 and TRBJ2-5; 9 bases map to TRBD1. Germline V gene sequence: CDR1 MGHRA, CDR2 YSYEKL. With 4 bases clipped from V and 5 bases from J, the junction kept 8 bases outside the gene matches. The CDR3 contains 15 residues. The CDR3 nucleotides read TGCGCCAGCAGCCGATTTAACAGGGGGCACGAGACCCAGTACTTC. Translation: CASSRFNRGHETQYF.

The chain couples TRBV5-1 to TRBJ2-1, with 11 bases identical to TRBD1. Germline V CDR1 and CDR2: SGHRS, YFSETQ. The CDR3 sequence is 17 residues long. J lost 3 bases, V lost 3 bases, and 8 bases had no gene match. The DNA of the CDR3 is TGCGCCAGCAGCTGGACTGGACAGGGGGCGATCTACAATGAGCAGTTCTTC. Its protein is CASSWTGQGAIYNEQFF.

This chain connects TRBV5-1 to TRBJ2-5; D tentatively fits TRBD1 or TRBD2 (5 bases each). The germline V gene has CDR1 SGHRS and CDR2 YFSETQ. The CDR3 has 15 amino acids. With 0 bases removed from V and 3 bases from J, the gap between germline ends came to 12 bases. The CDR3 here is CASSLGVGGKETQYF. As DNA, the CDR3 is TGCGCCAGCAGCTTGGGAGTTGGGGGTAAAGAGACCCAGTACTTC.

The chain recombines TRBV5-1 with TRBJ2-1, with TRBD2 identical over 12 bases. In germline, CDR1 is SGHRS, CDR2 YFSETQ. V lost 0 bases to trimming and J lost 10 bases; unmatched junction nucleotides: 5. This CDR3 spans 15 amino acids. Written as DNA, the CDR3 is TGCGCCAGCAGCTTGGGACTAGCGGGAGATAGGGAGCAGTTCTTC. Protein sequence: CASSLGLAGDREQFF.

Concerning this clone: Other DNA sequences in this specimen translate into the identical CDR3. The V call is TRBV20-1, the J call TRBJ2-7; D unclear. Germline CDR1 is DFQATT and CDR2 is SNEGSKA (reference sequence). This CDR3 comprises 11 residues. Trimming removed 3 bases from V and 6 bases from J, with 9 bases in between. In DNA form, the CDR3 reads TGCAGTGCTAGGGACCTTCCCGAGCAGTACTTC. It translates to CSARDLPEQYF.

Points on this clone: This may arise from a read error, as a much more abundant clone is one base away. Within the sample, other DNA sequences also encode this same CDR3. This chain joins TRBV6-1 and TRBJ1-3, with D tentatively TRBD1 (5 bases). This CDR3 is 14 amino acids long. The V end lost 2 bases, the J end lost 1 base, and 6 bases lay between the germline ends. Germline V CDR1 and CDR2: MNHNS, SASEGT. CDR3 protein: CASSEQGSGNTIYF. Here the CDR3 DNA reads TGTGCCAGCAGTGAACAGGGATCTGGAAACACCATATATTTT.

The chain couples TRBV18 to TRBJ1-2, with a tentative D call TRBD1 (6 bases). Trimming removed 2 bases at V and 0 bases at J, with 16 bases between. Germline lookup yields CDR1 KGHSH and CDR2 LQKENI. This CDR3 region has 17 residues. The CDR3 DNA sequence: TGTGCCAGCTCACCATCGGAGCGGGACAAAGCTAACTATGGCTACACCTTC. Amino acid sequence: CASSPSERDKANYGYTF.

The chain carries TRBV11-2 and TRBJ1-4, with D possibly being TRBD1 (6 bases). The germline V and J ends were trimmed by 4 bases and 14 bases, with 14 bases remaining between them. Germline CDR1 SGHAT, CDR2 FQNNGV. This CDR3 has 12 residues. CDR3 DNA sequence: TGTGCCAGCAGCTCCAGGGGTAAAGTGCTGTTTTTT. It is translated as CASSSRGKVLFF.

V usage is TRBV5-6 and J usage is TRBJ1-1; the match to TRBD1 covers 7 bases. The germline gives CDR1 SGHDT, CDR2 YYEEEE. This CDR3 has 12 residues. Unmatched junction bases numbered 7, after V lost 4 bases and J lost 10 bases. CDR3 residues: CASSETGYSAFF. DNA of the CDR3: TGTGCCAGCAGCGAGACAGGGTACTCAGCTTTCTTT.

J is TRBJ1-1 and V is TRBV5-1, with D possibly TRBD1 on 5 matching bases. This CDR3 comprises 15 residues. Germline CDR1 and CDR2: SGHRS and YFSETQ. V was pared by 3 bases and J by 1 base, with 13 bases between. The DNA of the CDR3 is TGCGCCAGCAGCTCCCTTGGGGGAGGGAACACTGAAGCTTTCTTT. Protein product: CASSSLGGGNTEAFF.

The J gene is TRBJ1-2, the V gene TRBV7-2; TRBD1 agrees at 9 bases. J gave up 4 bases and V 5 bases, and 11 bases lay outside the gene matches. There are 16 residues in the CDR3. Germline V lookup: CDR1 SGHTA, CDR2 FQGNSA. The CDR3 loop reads CASSALQGARIYGYTF. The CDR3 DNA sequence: TGTGCCAGCAGCGCGCTACAGGGGGCGCGTATCTATGGCTACACCTTC.

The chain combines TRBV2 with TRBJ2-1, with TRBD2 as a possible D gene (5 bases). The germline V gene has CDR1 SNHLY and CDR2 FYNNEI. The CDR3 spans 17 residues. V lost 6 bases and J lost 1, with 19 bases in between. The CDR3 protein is CASSRERVIVSYNEQFF. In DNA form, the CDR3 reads TGTGCCAGCAGCCGAGAGAGGGTTATTGTTTCCTACAATGAGCAGTTCTTC. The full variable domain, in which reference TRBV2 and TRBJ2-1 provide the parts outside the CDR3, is EPEVTQTPSHQVTQMGQEVILRCVPISNHLYFYWYRQILGQKVEFLVSFYNNEISEKSEIFDDQFSVERPDGSNFTLKIRSTKLEDSAMYFCASSRERVIVSYNEQFFGPGTRLTVL.

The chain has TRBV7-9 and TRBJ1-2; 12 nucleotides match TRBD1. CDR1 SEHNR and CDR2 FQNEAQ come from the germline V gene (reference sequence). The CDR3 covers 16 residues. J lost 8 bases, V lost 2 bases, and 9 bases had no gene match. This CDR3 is CASSLNSGTGGRGYTF. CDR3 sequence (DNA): TGTGCCAGCAGCTTAAACTCTGGGACAGGGGGCCGGGGCTACACCTTC.

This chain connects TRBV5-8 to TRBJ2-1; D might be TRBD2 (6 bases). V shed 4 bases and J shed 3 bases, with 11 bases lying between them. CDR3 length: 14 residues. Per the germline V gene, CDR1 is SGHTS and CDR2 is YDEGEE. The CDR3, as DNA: TGTGCCAGCAGCCGCGGGACGGACTACAATGAGCAGTTCTTC. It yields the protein CASSRGTDYNEQFF.

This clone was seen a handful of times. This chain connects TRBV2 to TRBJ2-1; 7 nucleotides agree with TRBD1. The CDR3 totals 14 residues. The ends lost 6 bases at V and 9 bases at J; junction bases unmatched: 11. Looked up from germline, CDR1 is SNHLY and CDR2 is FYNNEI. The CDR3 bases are TGTGCCAGCAGGGAGGACAGGCTGCCAGGTGAGCAGTTCTTC. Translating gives CASREDRLPGEQFF.

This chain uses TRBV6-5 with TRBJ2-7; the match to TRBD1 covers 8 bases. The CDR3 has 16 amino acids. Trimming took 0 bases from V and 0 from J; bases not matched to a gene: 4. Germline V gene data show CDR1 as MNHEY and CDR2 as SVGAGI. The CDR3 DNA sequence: TGTGCCAGCAGTTACTCTGCGGGACAGGACTCCTACGAGCAGTACTTC. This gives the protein CASSYSAGQDSYEQYF.

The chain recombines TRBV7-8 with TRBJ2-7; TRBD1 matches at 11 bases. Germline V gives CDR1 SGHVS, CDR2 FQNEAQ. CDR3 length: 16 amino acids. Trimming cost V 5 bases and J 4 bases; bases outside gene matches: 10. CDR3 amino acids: CASSSKGGQGVYEQYF. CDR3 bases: TGTGCCAGCAGCAGCAAAGGGGGACAGGGGGTATACGAGCAGTACTTC.

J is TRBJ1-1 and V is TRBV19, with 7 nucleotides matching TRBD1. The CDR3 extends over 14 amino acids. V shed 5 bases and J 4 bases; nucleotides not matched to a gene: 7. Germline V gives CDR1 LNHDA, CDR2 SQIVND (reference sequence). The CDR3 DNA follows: TGTGCCAGTAGTGTACAGGGGTCGGGCACTGAAGCTTTCTTT. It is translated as CASSVQGSGTEAFF.

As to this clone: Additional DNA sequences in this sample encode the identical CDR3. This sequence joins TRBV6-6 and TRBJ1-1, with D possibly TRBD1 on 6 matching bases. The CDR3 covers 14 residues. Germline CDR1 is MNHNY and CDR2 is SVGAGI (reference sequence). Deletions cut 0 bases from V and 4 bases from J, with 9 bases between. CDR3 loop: CASSYSGGSTEAFF. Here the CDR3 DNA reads TGTGCCAGCAGTTACTCGGGGGGCAGCACTGAAGCTTTCTTT.

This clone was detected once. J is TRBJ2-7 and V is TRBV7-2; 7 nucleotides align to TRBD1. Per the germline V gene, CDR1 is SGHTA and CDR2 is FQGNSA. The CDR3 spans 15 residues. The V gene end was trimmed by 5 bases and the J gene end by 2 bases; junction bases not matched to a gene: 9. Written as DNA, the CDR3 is TGTGCCAGCAGCCTCGCGAGGGGGCAGGCCTACGAGCAGTACTTC. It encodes CASSLARGQAYEQYF.

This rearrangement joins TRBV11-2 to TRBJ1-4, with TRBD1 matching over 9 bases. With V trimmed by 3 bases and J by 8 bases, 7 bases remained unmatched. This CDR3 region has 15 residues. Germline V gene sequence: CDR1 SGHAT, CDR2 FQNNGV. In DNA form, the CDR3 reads TGTGCCAGCAGCTTTCTCAATGGACAGGGGGAAAAACTGTTTTTT. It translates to CASSFLNGQGEKLFF.